The clone carrying this TCR beta chain was detected only a few times. These data are taken from a study of T-cell memory formation after mild COVID-19. Study overall: TCR clusters largely stayed donor specific.

TCRdb used MiXCR to reprocess the 5' RACE reads, holding one entry per CDR3 protein. The sample lists fewer than 150,000 distinct CDR3 sequences; about 6% were seen once. Germline V gene sequence: CDR1 ENHRY, CDR2 SYGVKD. V lost 4 bases to trimming and J lost 5 bases; unmatched junction nucleotides: 5. This CDR3 spans 15 amino acids. The specimen sequenced was PBMCs or a T cell subset sorted from them (not recorded which). The rearrangement links TRBV10-3 to TRBJ2-1; 10 nucleotides align to TRBD2. This sequence was found in an adult woman who had mild COVID-19 (a few samples of this study predate the infection). Cell type and time point are not known. The CDR3: CAISVSGLADNEQFF. CDR3 in DNA: TGTGCCATCAGTGTTTCAGGACTAGCGGACAATGAGCAGTTCTTC.